These 29 T cell receptor beta chains were sequenced from one sample in a study of shared clonotypes between healthy human individuals. Profiling relied on immunoSEQ multiplex PCR, and the TCRdb table lists in-frame clones only, not all of them. The table includes 600,000 to 700,000 clones, 73% detected once. The sample taken for sequencing was memory CD4+ T cells sorted from blood. Subset given: CD45RA-negative fraction. The source of these receptors is a woman younger than 45 in good health.

The chain is built from TRBV29-1 and TRBJ2-1, with TRBD1 identical over 8 bases. J was trimmed by 8 bases and V by 6 bases; bases with no gene match: 6. This CDR3 contains 12 residues. The germline V gene has CDR1 SQVTM and CDR2 ANQGSEA. CDR3 nucleotides: TGCAGCGTATGGACAGGGTACGATGAGCAGTTCTTC. Translated: CSVWTGYDEQFF.

This clone has at least ten counts. The genes are TRBV7-2 and TRBJ1-5; D unresolved. Trimming took off 5 bases at V and 5 bases at J, with 10 bases between the two ends. The CDR3 extends over 13 amino acids. Germline V gene data show CDR1 as SGHTA and CDR2 as FQGNSA. The CDR3 nucleotides read TGTGCCAGCAGCGAGAGGGTGGATCAGCCCCAGCATTTT. Encoded protein: CASSERVDQPQHF.

This clone was recorded a few times. Here the CDR3 reads CSVTGTPDPGETQYF. The CDR3 coding sequence is TGCAGCGTGACCGGGACACCGGACCCCGGGGAGACCCAGTACTTC. The V and J genes are TRBV29-1 and TRBJ2-5; D might be TRBD1 (6 bases). The V end was cut by 6 bases, the J end by 5 bases, with 22 bases between. Germline CDR1 SQVTM, CDR2 ANQGSEA. The CDR3 has 15 residues.

The chain couples TRBV5-4 to TRBJ2-2, with 12 bases lining up with TRBD2. CDR3 length equals 17 residues. V lost 0 bases and J lost 8; bases outside the gene matches: 8. Germline CDR1 SGHNT, CDR2 YYREEE (reference sequence). CDR3 region: CASSLGASGRAGGELFF. In nucleotides, the CDR3 is TGTGCCAGCAGCTTGGGAGCTAGCGGGAGGGCCGGAGGGGAGCTGTTTTTT.

The chain couples TRBV14 to TRBJ2-7, with D perhaps being TRBD1 or TRBD2 (5 bases each). This CDR3 has 15 amino acids. V gave up 0 bases and J gave up 2 bases, with 11 bases separating them. Germline V CDR1 and CDR2: SGHDN, FVKESK. Here the CDR3 reads CASSQEILGAYEQYF. Here the CDR3 DNA reads TGTGCCAGCAGCCAAGAGATATTGGGGGCCTACGAGCAGTACTTC.

This chain connects TRBV7-8 to TRBJ2-2; the D is unclear. Germline V gives CDR1 SGHVS, CDR2 FQNEAQ. V gave up 2 bases and J gave up 1 base, with 5 bases separating them. The CDR3 contains 14 residues. As DNA, the CDR3 is TGTGCCAGCAGCTTAACGAGGAACACCGGGGAGCTGTTTTTT. Encoded protein: CASSLTRNTGELFF.

This chain uses TRBV13 with TRBJ2-1, with 9 bases that match TRBD2. Germline-derived CDR1 and CDR2 are PRHDT and FYEKMQ (reference sequence). The V segment lost 0 bases and the J segment 5 bases; nucleotides outside the gene matches: 5. The CDR3 spans 16 residues. CDR3 coding DNA: TGTGCCAGCAGCTTAGGTGGCGGGAGGGCCAACAATGAGCAGTTCTTC. Translating gives CASSLGGGRANNEQFF.

The rearrangement joins TRBV6-1 to TRBJ1-2, with a weak D call TRBD1 (6 bases). The V end lost 6 bases, the J end lost 7 bases, and 18 bases lay between the germline ends. Germline CDR1 and CDR2: MNHNS and SASEGT. The CDR3 is 14 amino acids. As DNA, the CDR3 is TGTGCCAGCAGGGAGACAGGAAAGCGTAGTGGCTACACCTTC. It specifies CASRETGKRSGYTF.

V and J are TRBV28 and TRBJ2-1; 9 bases fit TRBD1. Germline V CDR1 and CDR2: MDHEN, SYDVKM. CDR3 length: 15 amino acids. Losses at the gene ends were 3 bases for V and 3 bases for J; bases not matched to a gene: 3. In DNA form, the CDR3 reads TGTGCCAGCAGTTTGGGACAGGGTGGCTACAATGAGCAGTTCTTC. As protein: CASSLGQGGYNEQFF. Combining the CDR3 with reference TRBV28 and TRBJ2-1 gives the whole variable domain DVKVTQSSRYLVKRTGEKVFLECVQDMDHENMFWYRQDPGLGLRLIYFSYDVKMKEKGDIPEGYSVSREKKERFSLILESASTNQTSMYLCASSLGQGGYNEQFFGPGTRLTVL.

Details on this clone: This specimen includes other DNA sequences encoding the same CDR3. This rearrangement joins TRBV11-2 to TRBJ2-3; D is unresolved. From germline, CDR1 is SGHAT and CDR2 FQNNGV. The CDR3 is 14 amino acids. V lost 2 bases and J 6 bases, leaving 12 bases between the germline ends. CDR3 nucleotides: TGTGCCAGCAGCTTAAGGCCCGGAACCGATACGCAGTATTTT. It yields the protein CASSLRPGTDTQYF.

The chain joins TRBV29-1 to TRBJ2-2; perhaps TRBD1 as D (5 bases). Germline CDR1 and CDR2: SQVTM and ANQGSEA. The CDR3 consists of 14 residues. V was clipped by 4 bases and J by 1 base, with 10 bases between them. The CDR3 protein is CSVAYRKNTGELFF. The CDR3, as DNA: TGCAGCGTTGCCTACAGGAAGAACACCGGGGAGCTGTTTTTT.

The chain combines TRBV11-2 with TRBJ2-1; no clear D. The V end lost 0 bases, the J end lost 10 bases, and 16 bases lay between the germline ends. CDR3 length equals 15 residues. CDR1 is SGHAT, CDR2 FQNNGV, per germline. The CDR3 is CASSLDPIGMREQFF. The CDR3 DNA sequence: TGTGCCAGCAGCTTAGATCCTATTGGGATGCGCGAGCAGTTCTTC.

This clone was counted only a few times. The J gene is TRBJ2-1, the V gene TRBV5-1; possible D gene TRBD1, 5 bases. From germline, CDR1 is SGHRS and CDR2 YFSETQ. V was pared by 5 bases and J by 6 bases, with 18 bases between. There are 15 residues in the CDR3. CDR3: CASSSDKTFPNEQFF. The CDR3, as DNA: TGCGCCAGCAGTTCGGACAAGACTTTCCCCAATGAGCAGTTCTTC.

The chain is built from TRBV7-3 and TRBJ2-5, with TRBD2 as a possible D gene (5 bases). The CDR3 consists of 13 residues. Trimming pared 6 bases from V and 5 bases from J, leaving 13 bases between. Germline-derived CDR1 and CDR2 are SGHTA and FQGTGA. CDR3 coding DNA: TGTGCCAGCAGTCGACGGAGGTGGGAGACCCAGTACTTC. Translated, it gives CASSRRRWETQYF.

This chain connects TRBV28 to TRBJ2-7; TRBD1 or TRBD2 may be the D gene (5 bases each). This CDR3 is built from 14 residues. V lost 8 bases to trimming and J lost 4 bases, with 18 bases between them. Germline assignment: CDR1 MDHEN and CDR2 SYDVKM. The CDR3 sequence: CASERRDAGYEQYF. The CDR3 DNA sequence: TGTGCCAGCGAACGCCGGGACGCAGGTTACGAGCAGTACTTC. Complete variable domain (other parts from reference TRBV28 and TRBJ2-7): DVKVTQSSRYLVKRTGEKVFLECVQDMDHENMFWYRQDPGLGLRLIYFSYDVKMKEKGDIPEGYSVSREKKERFSLILESASTNQTSMYLCASERRDAGYEQYFGPGTRLTVT.

Only a few counts were recorded for this clone. The V gene is TRBV19, the J gene TRBJ2-3, with D perhaps TRBD2 (5 bases). The V gene lost 1 base and the J gene lost 6 bases, with 14 bases spanning the gap. CDR3 length: 15 residues. The germline gives CDR1 LNHDA, CDR2 SQIVND (reference sequence). The CDR3 bases are TGTGCCAGTAGTATAGGGACTGTTGCCTCGGATACGCAGTATTTT. The encoded protein is CASSIGTVASDTQYF.

The J gene is TRBJ2-7, the V gene TRBV11-2, with 10 positions matching TRBD2. The CDR3 runs 15 residues. After removal of 5 bases from V and 3 bases from J, the junction contained 7 bases not matched to a gene. The germline V gene encodes CDR1 SGHAT and CDR2 FQNNGV. CDR3 protein: CASSPSLAGYYEQYF. CDR3 coding DNA: TGTGCCAGCAGCCCATCACTAGCGGGATACTACGAGCAGTACTTC. Full variable domain (rest looked up from reference TRBV11-2 and TRBJ2-7): EAGVAQSPRYKIIEKRQSVAFWCNPISGHATLYWYQQILGQGPKLLIQFQNNGVVDDSQLPKDRFSAERLKGVDSTLKIQPAKLEDSAVYLCASSPSLAGYYEQYFGPGTRLTVT.

As regards this clone: In the same sample, other DNA sequences code for this CDR3. The chain carries TRBV28 and TRBJ1-2; D not certain. With 5 bases removed from V and 0 bases from J, the gap between germline ends came to 10 bases. CDR3 length: 14 amino acids. Germline values: CDR1 MDHEN, CDR2 SYDVKM. The CDR3 nucleotides read TGTGCCAGCAGTCCCCCGGCCGCTAACTATGGCTACACCTTC. Its translation is CASSPPAANYGYTF.

The V call is TRBV19, the J call TRBJ2-1; 9 bases fit TRBD2. Germline loops: CDR1 LNHDA, CDR2 SQIVND (reference sequence). CDR3 size: 14 residues. V trimming: 10 bases; J trimming: 5 bases; junction bases outside the gene matches: 9. The CDR3 loop reads CATGRTSADNEQFF. The CDR3 DNA is TGTGCCACCGGCCGGACTAGCGCCGACAATGAGCAGTTCTTC.

The chain couples TRBV18 to TRBJ1-3, with D unclear. The CDR3 is made up of 16 amino acids. Trimming removed 2 bases from V and 3 bases from J, with 14 bases in between. The V gene's germline CDR1 is KGHSH and CDR2 LQKENI. CDR3 in DNA: TGTGCCAGCTCACCAAACACCGGCGGCGGTGGAAACACCATATATTTT. It specifies CASSPNTGGGGNTIYF.

This clone came up a few times. The chain combines TRBV28 with TRBJ2-1; 10 positions match TRBD2. V trimming: 8 bases; J trimming: 9 bases; junction bases outside the gene matches: 16. Germline CDR1 MDHEN, CDR2 SYDVKM. There are 16 residues in the CDR3. DNA of the CDR3: TGTGCCAGCGGCACCCTAGCGGGAGTGGCCCCCGGTGAGCAGTTCTTC. Its translation: CASGTLAGVAPGEQFF.

This chain connects TRBV6-1 to TRBJ2-7; possibly TRBD2 for D (6 bases). From germline, CDR1 is MNHNS and CDR2 SASEGT. The ends were cut back, 6 bases at V and 6 bases at J, with 18 bases in the middle. This CDR3 has 14 residues. CDR3 coding DNA: TGTGCCAGCAGGCCCTTCGCGGGGTTGGGCGAGCAGTACTTC. It yields the protein CASRPFAGLGEQYF.

The chain is built from TRBV30 and TRBJ2-4, with D uncertain. Trimming pared 0 bases from V and 0 bases from J, leaving 6 bases between. CDR1 GTSNPN and CDR2 SVGIG come from the germline V gene (reference sequence). The CDR3 runs 14 residues. The chain's CDR3 is CAWSVQEAKNIQYF. CDR3 DNA: TGTGCCTGGAGTGTACAAGAAGCCAAAAACATTCAGTACTTC.

The rearrangement joins TRBV7-2 to TRBJ2-5; D may be TRBD1 (5 bases). CDR1 and CDR2 (germline): SGHTA, FQGNSA. Trimming pared 2 bases from V and 4 bases from J, leaving 17 bases between. CDR3 length: 16 residues. DNA of the CDR3: TGTGCCAGCAGCTTATATCCCGCAGGGCGCATAGAGACCCAGTACTTC. It translates to CASSLYPAGRIETQYF.

In regard to this clone: This may be a read error, as it is one base from a much larger clone. The chain employs TRBV2 and TRBJ2-2; D remains ambiguous. Trimming removed 7 bases from V and 2 bases from J, with 5 bases in between. CDR3 length: 12 amino acids. Germline CDR1 is SNHLY and CDR2 is FYNNEI. The CDR3 DNA follows: TGTGCCAGCATCTATAACACCGGGGAGCTGTTTTTT. Translating it yields CASIYNTGELFF.

V usage is TRBV7-2 and J usage is TRBJ2-7; 13 nucleotides align to TRBD2. The V segment lost 5 bases and the J segment 6 bases; nucleotides outside the gene matches: 10. Germline V gives CDR1 SGHTA, CDR2 FQGNSA. This CDR3 spans 16 amino acids. In DNA, the CDR3 is TGTGCCAGCAGCCAAGGACTAGCGGGAGCGTCGTCCGAGCAGTACTTC. Translating gives CASSQGLAGASSEQYF.

The genes are TRBV15 and TRBJ1-3; D might be TRBD1 (5 bases). Germline CDR1 and CDR2: LNHNV and YYDKDF (reference sequence). This CDR3 has 15 amino acids. V was cut by 0 bases and J by 4 bases, with 10 bases left in between. Here the CDR3 reads CATSRDLGVGNTIYF. The CDR3 DNA reads as TGTGCCACCAGCAGAGACTTAGGGGTCGGAAACACCATATATTTT.

This clone was seen a single time. The genes are TRBV19 and TRBJ2-7, with a weak D call TRBD2 (5 bases). The V gene lost 3 bases and the J gene lost 2 bases, with 11 bases spanning the gap. CDR3 length: 14 amino acids. CDR1 and CDR2 from the germline V gene are LNHDA and SQIVND (reference sequence). The CDR3 bases are TGTGCCAGTAGTATTTTGATGGGAGCCTACGAGCAGTACTTC. Amino acids: CASSILMGAYEQYF.

This clone was found once. The rearrangement uses TRBV11-2 and TRBJ1-3; unclear D gene. Deletions cut 0 bases from V and 0 bases from J, with 3 bases between. The CDR3 has 14 residues. CDR1 is SGHAT and CDR2 is FQNNGV in the germline V gene. CDR3 nucleotide sequence: TGTGCCAGCAGCTTAGACTACTCTGGAAACACCATATATTTT. Translated: CASSLDYSGNTIYF.